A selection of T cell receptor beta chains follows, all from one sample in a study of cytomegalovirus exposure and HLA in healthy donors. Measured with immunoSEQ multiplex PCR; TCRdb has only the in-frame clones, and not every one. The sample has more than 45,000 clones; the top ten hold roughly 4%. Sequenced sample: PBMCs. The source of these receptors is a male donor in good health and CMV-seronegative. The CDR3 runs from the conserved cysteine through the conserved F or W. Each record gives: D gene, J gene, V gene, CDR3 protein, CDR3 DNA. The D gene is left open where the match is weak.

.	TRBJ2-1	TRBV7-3	CASSLTPLAEQFF	TGTGCCAGCAGCTTAACTCCACTAGCTGAGCAGTTCTTC
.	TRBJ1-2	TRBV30	CAWSLSRTNYGYTF	TGTGCCTGGTCGCTTTCACGGACAAACTATGGCTACACCTTC
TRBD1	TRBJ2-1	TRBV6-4	CASSAKQGAPEQFF	TGTGCCAGCAGTGCCAAACAGGGGGCGCCTGAGCAGTTCTTC
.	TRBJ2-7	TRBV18	CASSPPYGSYEQYF	TGTGCCAGCTCACCACCGTACGGCTCCTACGAGCAGTACTTC
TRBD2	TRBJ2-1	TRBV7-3	CASSLERGGYNEQFF	TGTGCCAGCAGCTTAGAGCGGGGGGGTTACAATGAGCAGTTCTTC
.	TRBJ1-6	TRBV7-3	CASSEGRGYNSPLHF	TGTGCCAGCAGCGAGGGTAGAGGGTATAATTCACCCCTCCACTTT
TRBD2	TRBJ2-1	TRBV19	CASSIAGAGGWGEQFF	TGTGCCAGTAGTATAGCAGGAGCGGGGGGGTGGGGAGAGCAGTTCTTC
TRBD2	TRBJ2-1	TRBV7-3	CASSAGLAGVEQFF	TGTGCCAGCAGCGCGGGACTAGCGGGAGTTGAGCAGTTCTTC
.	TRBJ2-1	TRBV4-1	CASSQDKGNSGYNEQFF	TGCGCCAGCAGCCAAGATAAAGGAAATAGCGGATACAATGAGCAGTTCTTC
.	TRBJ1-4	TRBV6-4	CASSTNGVDTDNEKLFF	TGTGCCAGCAGTACCAACGGGGTCGACACAGATAATGAAAAACTGTTTTTT
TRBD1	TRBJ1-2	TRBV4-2	CASSPRGDSGGYTF	TGTGCCAGCAGCCCTAGGGGGGACAGCGGGGGCTACACCTTC
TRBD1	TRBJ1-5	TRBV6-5	CASSSLSTGENQPQHF	TGTGCCAGCAGTTCTCTTTCCACAGGGGAAAATCAGCCCCAGCATTTT
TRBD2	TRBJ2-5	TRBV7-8	CASSLGLASGGLRETQYF	TGTGCCAGCAGCTTAGGGTTGGCTAGCGGGGGCCTACGGGAGACCCAGTACTTC
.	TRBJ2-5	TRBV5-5	CASSLTVGGYQETQYF	TGTGCCAGCAGCCTCACAGTTGGCGGGTACCAAGAGACCCAGTACTTC
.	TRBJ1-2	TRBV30	CAWSVQNIEGYTF	TGTGCCTGGAGTGTACAGAACATTGAGGGCTACACCTTC
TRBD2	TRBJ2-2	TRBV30	CASSGEGTGELFF	TGTGCCTCAAGCGGGGAGGGGACCGGGGAGCTGTTTTTT
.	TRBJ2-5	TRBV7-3	CATKPGLAIETQYF	TGTGCCACCAAGCCCGGGCTAGCAATAGAGACCCAGTACTTC
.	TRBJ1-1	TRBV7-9	CASSPTDRPGSEAFF	TGTGCCAGCAGCCCAACGGACCGGCCGGGGTCCGAAGCTTTCTTT
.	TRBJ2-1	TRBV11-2	CASSSTVYNEQFF	TGTGCCAGCAGCTCTACAGTTTACAATGAGCAGTTCTTC
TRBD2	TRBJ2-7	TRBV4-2	CASSQGSSGPSYEQYF	TGTGCCAGCAGCCAAGGTTCTAGCGGGCCTTCCTACGAGCAGTACTTC
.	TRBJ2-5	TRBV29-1	CSGGEKETQYF	TGCAGCGGGGGGGAGAAAGAGACCCAGTACTTC
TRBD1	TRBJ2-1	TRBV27	CASSLPGQGGDNEQFF	TGTGCCAGCAGTCTGCCGGGACAGGGCGGGGACAATGAGCAGTTCTTC
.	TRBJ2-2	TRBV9	CASSPHDGELFF	TGTGCCAGCAGCCCACACGACGGGGAGCTGTTTTTT
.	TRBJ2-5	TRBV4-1	CASSQVTRKETQYF	TGCGCCAGCAGCCAAGTGACAAGGAAAGAGACCCAGTACTTC
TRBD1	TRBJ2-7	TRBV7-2	CASSPWDSSYEQYF	TGTGCCAGCAGCCCCTGGGACAGCTCCTACGAGCAGTACTTC
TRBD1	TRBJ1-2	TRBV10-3	CAISESPGQPSLWEVGYTF	TGTGCCATCAGTGAGTCTCCGGGACAGCCTTCGCTATGGGAGGTTGGCTACACCTTC
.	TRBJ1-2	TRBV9	CASSDGTTIRGYTF	TGTGCCAGCAGCGACGGGACAACCATAAGGGGCTACACCTTC
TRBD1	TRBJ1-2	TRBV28	CASSSGGYGYTF	TGTGCCAGCAGTTCAGGGGGCTATGGCTACACCTTC